Listed here is a single T cell receptor (beta chain). The antigen is unknown. Sequencing was performed with immunoSEQ multiplex PCR; in TCRdb, only in-frame clones are kept and a portion is missing. The sample lists roughly 20,000 clones; over 80% were seen once. Time point described: 20-29 weeks after completion of therapy. The CDR3 spans 14 residues. Germline V gene sequence: CDR1 SGHAT, CDR2 FQNNGV. Losses at the gene ends were 5 bases for V and 8 bases for J; bases not matched to a gene: 9. This specimen comes from a study of T cell therapy after organ transplantation. Overall study findings and caveats: CD8 clonality fold change after therapy inversely tracked pretherapy clonality.

Sequenced material: CD8+ T cells from blood, taken after autologous CMV-specific T cell therapy. V usage is TRBV11-2 and J usage is TRBJ2-1; TRBD1 matches at 7 bases. This sequence originates from a human patient who had received a solid organ transplant and had CMV disease. Some T cells may have originated in the graft donor. CDR3 sequence reads: CASSATDRVDEQFF. The DNA of the CDR3 is TGTGCCAGCAGCGCGACCGACAGGGTCGATGAGCAGTTCTTC.